The rows below give T cell receptor beta chains drawn from one sample of a study of blood T cell repertoires in COVID-19. Assay used: immunoSEQ multiplex PCR; TCRdb lists only in-frame clones, some missing. The data contain 110,000 to 150,000 clones, around three quarters of them seen just once; the ten biggest clones take up around 12%. Sequencing input: peripheral blood. The origin of the receptors is a man older than 75 with acute or convalescent COVID-19. CDR3s include the opening cysteine and the closing phenylalanine or tryptophan. A D gene is named only where the DNA matches it firmly. Size values are once, few and many counts, or a class for expanded clones, and some rows have none.

v_call	d_call	clone_size	cdr3_length	j_call	cdr3_nt	cdr3_aa
TRBV7-9	TRBD1	few	14	TRBJ1-2	TGTGCCAGCAGCGTCTATATACAGGGGTATGGCTACACCTTC	CASSVYIQGYGYTF
TRBV4-3	-	-	14	TRBJ1-6	TGCGCCAGCAGCCAAGCAGATACCAATTCACCCCTCCACTTT	CASSQADTNSPLHF
TRBV9	-	-	16	TRBJ1-3	TGTGCCAGCAGCGTGGGGGCTCGACGTTCTGGAAACACCATATATTTT	CASSVGARRSGNTIYF
TRBV2	-	-	15	TRBJ1-2	TGTGCCAGCAGGCAGATCTCCCGACGAGGGTATGGCTACACCTTC	CASRQISRRGYGYTF
TRBV19	-	-	18	TRBJ1-5	TGTGCCAGTAGCCCCCGGGAGGGCTTAGGGTATAGCAATCAGCCCCAGCATTTT	CASSPREGLGYSNQPQHF
TRBV7-3	TRBD1	-	13	TRBJ1-1	TGTGCCAGCAGCCTGGGACAGCACGGAGAAGCTTTCTTT	CASSLGQHGEAFF
TRBV19	-	-	13	TRBJ2-7	TGTGCCAGTACGACAGGTAGCTCCTACGAGCAGTACTTC	CASTTGSSYEQYF
TRBV28	-	-	17	TRBJ1-4	TGTGTCAGCAGTTCGGCAGGGGCGCGGGCAACTAATGAAAAACTGTTTTTT	CVSSSAGARATNEKLFF
TRBV27	TRBD1	few	13	TRBJ1-2	TGTGCCAGCTCCCGCACAGGGGCGGATGGCTACACCTTC	CASSRTGADGYTF
TRBV7-2	TRBD1	-	15	TRBJ2-1	TGTGCCAGCAGCCTTGACAGGGGGCGGAACAATGAGCAGTTCTTC	CASSLDRGRNNEQFF
TRBV7-2	-	few	15	TRBJ1-1	TGTGCCAGCAGCTTATGGGCGGGCGGGTCCACTGAAGCTTTCTTT	CASSLWAGGSTEAFF
TRBV13	-	-	15	TRBJ2-4	TGTGCCAGCAGCTACAGGGTAGGGTCCAAAAACATTCAGTACTTC	CASSYRVGSKNIQYF
TRBV2	TRBD1	-	14	TRBJ1-2	TGTGCCAGCAGTGTGACAGGGAGTTCGGATGGCTACACCTTC	CASSVTGSSDGYTF
TRBV18	TRBD1	-	13	TRBJ1-1	TGTGCCAGCTCACCGGAGACAGGGGGCGCAGCTTTCTTT	CASSPETGGAAFF
TRBV18	-	-	13	TRBJ2-7	TGTGCCAGCTCACCACGGTCTGGGCTCGAGCAGTACTTC	CASSPRSGLEQYF
TRBV12-3/TRBV12-4	TRBD1	few	13	TRBJ2-7	TGTGCCAGCCTAGGGACAGGGACGAACGAGCAGTACTTC	CASLGTGTNEQYF
TRBV6-5	TRBD1	-	15	TRBJ1-1	TGTGCCAGCAGTTACGAGACAGGGGGTAACACTGAAGCTTTCTTT	CASSYETGGNTEAFF
TRBV27	TRBD1	-	15	TRBJ1-6	TGTGCCAGCAGTTTCCGGGACAGAGCTAATTCACCCCTCCACTTT	CASSFRDRANSPLHF
TRBV7-9	-	few	14	TRBJ2-3	TGTGCCAGCAGCTTAGGACAGGGCACAGATACGCAGTATTTT	CASSLGQGTDTQYF
TRBV28	-	-	18	TRBJ2-7	TGTGCCAGCAGCCCCCCACTCGGCCGGGACACGAACGCCTACGAGCAGTACTTC	CASSPPLGRDTNAYEQYF
TRBV7-2	-	-	13	TRBJ1-5	TGTGCCAGCAGCTTGAGGGGCAATCAGCCCCAGCATTTT	CASSLRGNQPQHF
TRBV2	TRBD1	-	12	TRBJ1-2	TGTGCCAGCAGGGGACAGTCGGGAGGCTACACCTTC	CASRGQSGGYTF
TRBV19	TRBD2	-	16	TRBJ2-3	TGTGCCAGCTCCCTGGAGGGACTAGCGGTGGGAGATACGCAGTATTTT	CASSLEGLAVGDTQYF
TRBV30	-	-	12	TRBJ1-1	TGTGCCTGGATCCTCGTGGAGCATCAAGCTTTCTTT	CAWILVEHQAFF
TRBV27	-	-	14	TRBJ2-7	TGTGCCAGCAGCCTTGATAGAATCGGTTACGAGCAGTACTTC	CASSLDRIGYEQYF
TRBV7-2	TRBD2	-	14	TRBJ2-1	TGTGCCAGCAGCTTAGTTGCGACTAGCGATGAGCAGTTCTTC	CASSLVATSDEQFF
TRBV24-1	-	-	15	TRBJ1-4	TGTGCCACCAGTGATGCGGCCGCGGCGGGCGAAAAACTGTTTTTT	CATSDAAAAGEKLFF
TRBV4-2	-	-	16	TRBJ1-1	TGTGCCAGCAGCTCGGGGGGGACTGGGGTCGGCACTGAAGCTTTCTTT	CASSSGGTGVGTEAFF
TRBV7-2	TRBD1	-	16	TRBJ2-5	TGTGCCAGCAGCTTAGCAGTGACAGGGAGCCAAGAGACCCAGTACTTC	CASSLAVTGSQETQYF
TRBV27	-	-	13	TRBJ2-2	TGTGCCAGCAGTAGCTCGAACACCGGGGAGCTGTTTTTT	CASSSSNTGELFF
TRBV4-1	-	-	13	TRBJ1-1	TGCGCCAGCAGCTACAGCCTGAACACTGAAGCTTTCTTT	CASSYSLNTEAFF
TRBV7-2	-	few	12	TRBJ1-2	TGTGCCAGCAGCTTATGGGGGGATGGCTACACCTTC	CASSLWGDGYTF
TRBV4-2	TRBD2	once	15	TRBJ2-1	TGTGCCAGCAGCTTGACTAGCGGGGGGTACAATGAGCAGTTCTTC	CASSLTSGGYNEQFF
TRBV6-6	-	few	15	TRBJ1-3	TGTGCCAGCAGTTACGCCCAGGGTCCTGGAAACACCATATATTTT	CASSYAQGPGNTIYF
TRBV27	-	-	12	TRBJ1-2	TGTGCCAGCAGTACCCGGGGCTATGGCTACACCTTC	CASSTRGYGYTF
TRBV7-2	-	-	15	TRBJ2-5	TGTGCCAGCAGCTTAGCATTGGCAGAACAAGAGACCCAGTACTTC	CASSLALAEQETQYF
TRBV19	TRBD1	-	16	TRBJ1-5	TGTGCCAGTAGTAGGGGGACAGGGAATAGCAATCAGCCCCAGCATTTT	CASSRGTGNSNQPQHF
TRBV6-2/TRBV6-3	TRBD1	-	16	TRBJ1-1	TGTGCCAGCAGTTACTCGGGACAGGGGCGTTGGTCTGAAGCTTTCTTT	CASSYSGQGRWSEAFF
TRBV6-5	-	-	13	TRBJ1-1	TGTGCCAGCAGGGGTCGGGAGCGATCTGAAGCTTTCTTT	CASRGRERSEAFF
TRBV5-4	TRBD1	-	13	TRBJ2-5	TGTGCCAGCAGCGGGACAGTACAAGAGACCCAGTACTTC	CASSGTVQETQYF
TRBV6-6	-	once	13	TRBJ1-2	TGTGCCAGCAGTTACAACAGAAACTATGGCTACACCTTC	CASSYNRNYGYTF
TRBV6-2/TRBV6-3	TRBD2	-	14	TRBJ2-3	TGTGCCAGCAGTTACCCCAAGCGGGGGGAAACGCAGTATTTT	CASSYPKRGETQYF
TRBV27	TRBD1	-	14	TRBJ1-6	TGTGCCAGCAGTTCCCGGACAGGGTGGACACCCCTCCACTTT	CASSSRTGWTPLHF
TRBV10-3	TRBD2	-	17	TRBJ2-2	TGTGCCATCAGTGGGGGCGGGGGGTCCGCGAACACCGGGGAGCTGTTTTTT	CAISGGGGSANTGELFF
TRBV5-5	-	-	15	TRBJ2-1	TGTGCCAGCAGCTTGGACAATGGCTCCTACAATGAGCAGTTCTTC	CASSLDNGSYNEQFF
TRBV5-1	-	-	13	TRBJ2-3	TGCGCCAGCAGCCACGGGGGGCAGGATACGCAGTATTTT	CASSHGGQDTQYF
TRBV6-4	-	-	17	TRBJ1-5	TGTGCCAGCAGCGAGCAGAGGGGGGGATATAGCAATCAGCCCCAGCATTTT	CASSEQRGGYSNQPQHF
TRBV7-2	TRBD1	-	16	TRBJ2-7	TGTGCCAGCAGCTCCCGGGCCGGACAGGGTGCCCACGAGCAGTACTTC	CASSSRAGQGAHEQYF
TRBV7-3	TRBD2	-	14	TRBJ2-3	TGTGCCAGCAGCCGCGGGGGGGCCATAGATACGCAGTATTTT	CASSRGGAIDTQYF
TRBV28	-	once	15	TRBJ1-3	TGTGCCAGCAGTTTATCCGGGACTAAGGGAAACACCATATATTTT	CASSLSGTKGNTIYF
TRBV20-1	TRBD2	few	18	TRBJ2-1	TGCAGTGCTAGTCGGTCTAGCGGGGGGGCCTCTTCCCGCAATGAGCAGTTCTTC	CSASRSSGGASSRNEQFF
TRBV2	-	-	14	TRBJ2-5	TGTGCCAGCACCGAGGGGAGGGGGCAAGAGACCCAGTACTTC	CASTEGRGQETQYF
TRBV6-4	TRBD1	-	15	TRBJ2-2	TGTGCCAGCAGTGTCTCGACAGGGGCCACCGGGGAGCTGTTTTTT	CASSVSTGATGELFF
TRBV19	TRBD2	few	15	TRBJ2-1	TGTGCCAGTAGTAAAGCGGGGGATAGGTTGGATGAGCAGTTCTTC	CASSKAGDRLDEQFF
TRBV29-1	-	-	12	TRBJ1-2	TGCAGCCATACTGACAGCCCGGATGGCTACACCTTC	CSHTDSPDGYTF
TRBV24-1	-	-	13	TRBJ1-1	TGTGCCACAAGAGGGGGGGCTGGTACTGAAGCTTTCTTT	CATRGGAGTEAFF
TRBV2	-	-	13	TRBJ2-4	TGTGCCAGCAGGGAGGACTCAAGAAACATTCAGTACTTC	CASREDSRNIQYF
TRBV28	TRBD1	-	16	TRBJ2-7	TGTGCCAGCAGTTTAGTGGGACAGGGGGCCTCCTACGAGCAGTACTTC	CASSLVGQGASYEQYF
TRBV2	-	-	16	TRBJ2-3	TGTGCCAGCAGGTTTATAGCTCTCGCCGGCGCAGATACGCAGTATTTT	CASRFIALAGADTQYF
TRBV21-1	-	-	19	TRBJ1-1	TGTGCCAGCAGCAAAGCTCTTCGGGCCCGACCTACGGGGGTCACTGAAGCTTTCTTT	CASSKALRARPTGVTEAFF